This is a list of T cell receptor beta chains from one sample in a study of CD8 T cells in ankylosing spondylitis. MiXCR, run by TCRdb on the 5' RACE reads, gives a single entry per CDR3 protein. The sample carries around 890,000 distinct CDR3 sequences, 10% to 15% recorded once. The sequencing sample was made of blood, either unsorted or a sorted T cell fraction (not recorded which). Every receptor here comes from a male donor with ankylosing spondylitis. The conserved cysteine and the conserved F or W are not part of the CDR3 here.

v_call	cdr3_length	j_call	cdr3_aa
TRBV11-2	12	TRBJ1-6	ASSRQGDNSPLH
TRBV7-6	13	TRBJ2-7	ASRPLRDRPYEQY
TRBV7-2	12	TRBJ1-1	ASSFSRMNTEAF
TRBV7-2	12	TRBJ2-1	ASSLEGGRAQQF
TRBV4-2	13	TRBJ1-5	ASSPDKQGIQPQH
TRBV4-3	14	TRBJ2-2	ASSRGDYSNTGELF
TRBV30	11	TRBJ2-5	AWSDGGRETQY
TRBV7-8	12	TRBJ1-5	ASSYGTGVQPQH
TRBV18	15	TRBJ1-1	ASSPKGWGDRNTEAF
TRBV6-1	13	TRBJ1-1	ASSGLDRGNTEAF
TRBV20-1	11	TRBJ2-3	SARVPATDTQY
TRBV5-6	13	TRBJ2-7	ASSLAQGAHIGQY
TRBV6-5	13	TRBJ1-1	ASSSVSHLNTEAF
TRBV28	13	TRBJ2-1	ASSLDPPTYNEQF
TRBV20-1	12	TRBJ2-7	SASVATSSYEQY
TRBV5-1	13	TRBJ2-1	ASSLGGKGYNEQF
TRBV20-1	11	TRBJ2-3	SAGTSGGSTQY
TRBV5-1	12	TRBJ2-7	ASSLRGQLYEQY
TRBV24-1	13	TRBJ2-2	ATTAGAGRSGELF
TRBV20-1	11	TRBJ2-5	SAREETEETQY
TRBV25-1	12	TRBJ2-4	ASSGDNSKNIQY
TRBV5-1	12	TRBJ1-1	ASGNGRANTEAF